This entry lists 15 T cell receptor beta chains sequenced from one sample in a study of glioma-infiltrating T cells after dendritic cell vaccination. Sequenced by immunoSEQ multiplex PCR; TCRdb stores in-frame clones only, minus some. The table records around 97,000 clones, roughly 76% of them present only once. The sample was blood, taken before dendritic cell vaccination. Receptors originate from a human donor with glioblastoma.

This chain uses TRBV9 with TRBJ1-3; D unclear. V was cut by 4 bases and J by 8 bases, with 16 bases left in between. The CDR3 totals 14 residues. The germline CDR1 and CDR2 sequences are SGDLS and YYNGEE. This CDR3 reads CASSPRRSSHTIYF. In DNA, the CDR3 is TGTGCCAGCAGCCCCCGCAGGTCTTCCCACACCATATATTTT.

The chain uses TRBV20-1 and TRBJ2-7; 9 positions match TRBD1. In germline, CDR1 is DFQATT, CDR2 SNEGSKA (reference sequence). Trimming at V came to 4 bases and at J to 6 bases, leaving 1 base not matched to a gene. The CDR3 has 11 amino acids. The CDR3 region is CSANRGREQYF. The CDR3 DNA reads as TGCAGTGCTAACAGGGGGCGCGAGCAGTACTTC.

This clone was recorded a few times. V gene TRBV30 combines with J gene TRBJ2-3; TRBD2 aligns across 8 bases. Germline V gives CDR1 GTSNPN, CDR2 SVGIG (reference sequence). V gave up 4 bases and J gave up 4 bases; unmatched junction bases: 1. This CDR3 is built from 12 residues. In DNA form, the CDR3 reads TGTGCCTGGATGACTAGCGCAGATACGCAGTATTTT. Translated: CAWMTSADTQYF.

The gene calls are TRBV5-1 and TRBJ2-5; 7 nucleotides align to TRBD2. Germline-derived CDR1 and CDR2 are SGHRS and YFSETQ. The J segment lost 0 bases and the V segment lost 2 bases, leaving 7 bases of the junction unmatched. The CDR3 covers 16 residues. CDR3 bases: TGCGCCAGCAGCTTAAATCCAGCGGGGAACCAAGAGACCCAGTACTTC. Its protein product is CASSLNPAGNQETQYF.

Comment on this clone: This sample includes further DNA sequences coding for the same CDR3. The rearrangement uses TRBV7-2 and TRBJ2-1; D gene unclear. Germline values: CDR1 SGHTA, CDR2 FQGNSA. Trimming took 1 base from V and 3 from J, leaving 10 bases between them. The length of the CDR3 is 15 residues. The CDR3 DNA sequence: TGTGCCAGCAGCTTAGGGGCCTCCCGCTACAATGAGCAGTTCTTC. Protein product: CASSLGASRYNEQFF.

CDR3 loop: CASSSRQGESTDTQYF. The CDR3 bases are TGTGCCAGTAGTTCAAGACAGGGAGAGAGCACAGATACGCAGTATTTT. This sequence joins TRBV19 and TRBJ2-3, with 7 positions matching TRBD1. The CDR3 is 16 amino acids. Germline assignment: CDR1 LNHDA and CDR2 SQIVND (reference sequence). J gave up 0 bases and V 5 bases, and 8 bases lay outside the gene matches.

The chain joins TRBV4-1 to TRBJ2-2; TRBD1 aligns across 9 bases. CDR1 and CDR2 (germline): MGHRA, YSYEKL. The CDR3 is made up of 16 amino acids. V dropped 0 bases and J dropped 5; count of bases not matched to a gene: 4. The CDR3 spells CASSQENRGPTGELFF. The CDR3 DNA reads as TGCGCCAGCAGCCAAGAAAACAGGGGGCCTACCGGGGAGCTGTTTTTT.

The rearrangement joins TRBV19 to TRBJ1-1; a weak D match, TRBD1 (5 bases). CDR1 and CDR2 from the germline V gene are LNHDA and SQIVND (reference sequence). Trimming stripped 0 bases from V and 6 bases from J, with 11 bases between. CDR3 length: 14 amino acids. CDR3 sequence: CASSIDLEGPEAFF. CDR3 DNA sequence: TGTGCCAGTAGTATAGATCTGGAGGGGCCTGAAGCTTTCTTT.

About this clone: Other DNA sequences in this sample translate to the same CDR3. The J gene is TRBJ1-4, the V gene TRBV7-9; a possible D gene is TRBD1 (5 bases). Germline loops: CDR1 SEHNR, CDR2 FQNEAQ (reference sequence). The CDR3 is 16 residues long. Trimming pared 1 base from V and 4 bases from J, leaving 13 bases between. CDR3 region: CASSLGRTGVNEKLFF. The CDR3 DNA reads TGTGCCAGCAGCTTAGGGCGGACGGGGGTTAATGAAAAACTGTTTTTT.

To note about this clone: The same CDR3 can be traced to other DNA sequences in this sample. The genes are TRBV11-3 and TRBJ2-6; 10 bases map to TRBD1. Germline loops: CDR1 SGHNT, CDR2 YENEEA. The CDR3 loop spans 17 amino acids. The trim removed 5 bases at V and 5 bases at J, leaving 9 bases unmatched. The CDR3 DNA reads as TGTGCCAGCAGCCCTAGGACAGGGGGGGGATGGGCCAACGTCCTGACTTTC. Encoded protein: CASSPRTGGGWANVLTF.

This chain connects TRBV27 to TRBJ2-1; possible D gene TRBD1, 6 bases. V lost 6 bases, J lost 7 bases, and 34 bases lay in between. The CDR3 is 20 amino acids. Looked up from germline, CDR1 is MNHEY and CDR2 is SMNVEV (reference sequence). The chain's CDR3 is CASSFSRWGIQGSSGNEQFF. CDR3 sequence (DNA): TGTGCCAGCAGCTTTAGTCGCTGGGGAATACAGGGTTCGTCAGGTAATGAGCAGTTCTTC.

This clone was detected only a few times. The gene calls are TRBV7-2 and TRBJ1-1; 7 bases are shared with TRBD1. CDR1 SGHTA and CDR2 FQGNSA come from the germline V gene. The CDR3 has 16 residues. V trimming: 5 bases; J trimming: 4 bases; junction bases outside the gene matches: 13. In nucleotides, the CDR3 is TGTGCCAGCAGCCTCCCTTCAGGGGGGTGGGGCACTGAAGCTTTCTTT. It translates to CASSLPSGGWGTEAFF. Full variable domain (rest looked up from reference TRBV7-2 and TRBJ1-1): GAGVSQSPSNKVTEKGKDVELRCDPISGHTALYWYRQSLGQGLEFLIYFQGNSAPDKSGLPSDRFSAERTGGSVSTLTIQRTQQEDSAVYLCASSLPSGGWGTEAFFGQGTRLTVV.

DNA of the CDR3: TGTGCCAGCAGCTTCGGGCTAGCGGGGGGTAGCGCCAAAAACATTCAGTACTTC. Protein: CASSFGLAGGSAKNIQYF. The chain combines TRBV7-6 with TRBJ2-4; 11 bases agree with TRBD2. This CDR3 comprises 18 residues. The trim removed 3 bases at V and 1 base at J, leaving 8 bases unmatched. CDR1 SGHVS and CDR2 FNYEAQ come from the germline V gene.

The table lists this clone with a few counts. The gene calls are TRBV7-2 and TRBJ2-2, with D unresolved. The V and J ends lost 4 bases and 3 bases respectively, with 3 bases between them. The CDR3 spans 12 residues. Germline CDR1 and CDR2: SGHTA and FQGNSA. The DNA for the CDR3 is TGTGCCAGCAGCTCCTACACCGGGGAGCTGTTTTTT. It yields the protein CASSSYTGELFF.

CDR3: CASSLYGTGSGGYTF. Written as DNA, the CDR3 is TGTGCCAGCAGTTTATACGGGACAGGGTCGGGGGGCTACACCTTC. The genes are TRBV28 and TRBJ1-2; TRBD1 matches 9 bases. The CDR3 extends over 15 amino acids. V shed 1 base and J 8 bases; nucleotides not matched to a gene: 8. Germline-derived CDR1 and CDR2 are MDHEN and SYDVKM.